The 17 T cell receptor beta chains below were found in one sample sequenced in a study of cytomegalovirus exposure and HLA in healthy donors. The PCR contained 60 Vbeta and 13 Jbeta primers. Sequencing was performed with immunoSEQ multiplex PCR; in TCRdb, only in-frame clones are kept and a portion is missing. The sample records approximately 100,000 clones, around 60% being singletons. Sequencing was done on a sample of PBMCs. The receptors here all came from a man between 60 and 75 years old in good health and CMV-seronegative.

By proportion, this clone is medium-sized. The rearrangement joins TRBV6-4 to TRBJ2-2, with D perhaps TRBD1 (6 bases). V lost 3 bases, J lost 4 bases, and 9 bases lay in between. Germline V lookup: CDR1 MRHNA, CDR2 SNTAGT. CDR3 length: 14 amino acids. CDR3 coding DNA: TGTGCCAGCAGTGAACAGGGTTCCACCGGGGAGCTGTTTTTT. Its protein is CASSEQGSTGELFF.

CDR3 in DNA: TGTGCCAGCTCCGGACAACCCATAACGACTGGGGCCAACGTCCTGACTTTC. Residues: CASSGQPITTGANVLTF. The chain employs TRBV18 and TRBJ2-6; D may be TRBD1 (5 bases). V lost 6 bases, J lost 2 bases, and 17 bases lay in between. Germline V gives CDR1 KGHSH, CDR2 LQKENI. The CDR3 totals 17 residues.

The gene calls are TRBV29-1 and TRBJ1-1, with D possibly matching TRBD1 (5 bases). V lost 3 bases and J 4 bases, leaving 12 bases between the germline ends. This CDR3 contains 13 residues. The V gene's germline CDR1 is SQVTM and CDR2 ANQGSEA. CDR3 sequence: CSVDGTSVTEAFF. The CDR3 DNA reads TGCAGCGTTGATGGGACTAGTGTCACTGAAGCTTTCTTT.

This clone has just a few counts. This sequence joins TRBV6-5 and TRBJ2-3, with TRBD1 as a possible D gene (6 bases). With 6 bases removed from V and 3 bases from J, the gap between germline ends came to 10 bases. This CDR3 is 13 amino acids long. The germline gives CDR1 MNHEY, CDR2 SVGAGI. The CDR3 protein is CASSRTETDTQYF. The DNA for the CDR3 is TGTGCCAGCAGCAGGACAGAAACAGATACGCAGTATTTT.

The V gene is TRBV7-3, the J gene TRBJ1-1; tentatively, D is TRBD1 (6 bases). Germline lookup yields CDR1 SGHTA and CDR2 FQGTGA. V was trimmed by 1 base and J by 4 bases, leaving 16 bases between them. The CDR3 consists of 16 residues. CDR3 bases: TGTGCCAGCAGCTTAATTCCACAGGGCGGGGGCACTGAAGCTTTCTTT. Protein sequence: CASSLIPQGGGTEAFF.

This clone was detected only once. CDR3: CSVDDGYTEAFF. The DNA of the CDR3 is TGCAGCGTTGATGACGGGTACACTGAAGCTTTCTTT. The chain uses TRBV29-1 and TRBJ1-1; D remains unclear. V shed 3 bases and J shed 3 bases, with 8 bases lying between them. Germline values: CDR1 SQVTM, CDR2 ANQGSEA. The CDR3 spans 12 residues.

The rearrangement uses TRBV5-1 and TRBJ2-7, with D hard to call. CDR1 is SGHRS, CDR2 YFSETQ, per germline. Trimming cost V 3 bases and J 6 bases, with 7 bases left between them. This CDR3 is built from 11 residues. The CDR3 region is CASSSLGEQYF. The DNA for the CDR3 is TGCGCCAGCAGCTCCCTCGGCGAGCAGTACTTC.

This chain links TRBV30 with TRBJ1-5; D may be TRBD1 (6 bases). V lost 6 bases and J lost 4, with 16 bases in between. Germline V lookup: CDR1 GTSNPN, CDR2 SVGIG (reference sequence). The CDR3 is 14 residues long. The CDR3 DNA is TGTGCCTGCTCTGGAGCCAGGGGAAATCAGCCCCAGCATTTT. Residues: CACSGARGNQPQHF.

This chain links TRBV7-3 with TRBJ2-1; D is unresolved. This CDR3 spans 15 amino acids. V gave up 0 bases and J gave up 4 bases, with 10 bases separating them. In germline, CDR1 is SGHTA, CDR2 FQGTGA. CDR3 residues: CASSLTGDFYNEQFF. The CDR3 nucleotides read TGTGCCAGCAGCTTAACTGGAGACTTTTACAATGAGCAGTTCTTC.

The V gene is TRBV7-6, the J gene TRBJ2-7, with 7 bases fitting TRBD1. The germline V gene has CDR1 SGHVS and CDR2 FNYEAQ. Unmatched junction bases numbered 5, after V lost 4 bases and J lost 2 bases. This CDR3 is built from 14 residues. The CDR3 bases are TGTGCCAGCAGCTCCAGGACAGGAGCCTACGAGCAGTACTTC. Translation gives CASSSRTGAYEQYF.

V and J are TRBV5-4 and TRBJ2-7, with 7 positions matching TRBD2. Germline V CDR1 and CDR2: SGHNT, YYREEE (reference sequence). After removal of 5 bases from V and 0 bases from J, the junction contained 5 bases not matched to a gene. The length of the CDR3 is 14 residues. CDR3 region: CASRAAGTSYEQYF. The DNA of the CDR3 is TGTGCCAGCAGGGCAGCGGGGACCTCCTACGAGCAGTACTTC. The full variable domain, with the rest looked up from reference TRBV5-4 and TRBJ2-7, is ETGVTQSPTHLIKTRGQQVTLRCSSQSGHNTVSWYQQALGQGPQFIFQYYREEENGRGNFPPRFSGLQFPNYSSELNVNALELDDSALYLCASRAAGTSYEQYFGPGTRLTVT.

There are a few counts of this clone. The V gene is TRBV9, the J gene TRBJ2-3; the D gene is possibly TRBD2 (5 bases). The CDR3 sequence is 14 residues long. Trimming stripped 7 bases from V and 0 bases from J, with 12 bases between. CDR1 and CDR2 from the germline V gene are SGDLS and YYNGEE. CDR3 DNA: TGTGCCAGCTCGGACTCGCCTAGCACAGATACGCAGTATTTT. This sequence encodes CASSDSPSTDTQYF.

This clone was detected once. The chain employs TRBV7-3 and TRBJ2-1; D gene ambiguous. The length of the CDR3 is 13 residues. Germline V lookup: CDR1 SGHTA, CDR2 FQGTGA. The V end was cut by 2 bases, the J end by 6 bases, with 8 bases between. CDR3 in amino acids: CASSLALANEQFF. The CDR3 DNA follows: TGTGCCAGCAGCTTAGCACTTGCCAATGAGCAGTTCTTC. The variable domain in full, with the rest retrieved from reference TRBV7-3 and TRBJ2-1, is GAGVSQTPSNKVTEKGKYVELRCDPISGHTALYWYRQSLGQGPEFLIYFQGTGAADDSGLPNDRFFAVRPEGSVSTLKIQRTERGDSAVYLCASSLALANEQFFGPGTRLTVL.

The DNA of the CDR3 is TGTGCCAGCTCACCACTACAGGGCATGATCGGGCCTAATGAAAAACTGTTTTTT. Amino acids: CASSPLQGMIGPNEKLFF. The chain couples TRBV18 to TRBJ1-4; TRBD1 is a possible D gene (6 bases). The CDR3 is 18 residues long. The germline V and J ends were trimmed by 1 base and 3 bases, with 18 bases remaining between them. From germline, CDR1 is KGHSH and CDR2 LQKENI.

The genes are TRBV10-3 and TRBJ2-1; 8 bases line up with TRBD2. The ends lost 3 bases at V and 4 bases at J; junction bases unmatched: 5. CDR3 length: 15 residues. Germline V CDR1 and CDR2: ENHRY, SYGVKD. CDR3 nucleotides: TGTGCCATCAGTGATATACTAGCGGAATACAATGAGCAGTTCTTC. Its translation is CAISDILAEYNEQFF.

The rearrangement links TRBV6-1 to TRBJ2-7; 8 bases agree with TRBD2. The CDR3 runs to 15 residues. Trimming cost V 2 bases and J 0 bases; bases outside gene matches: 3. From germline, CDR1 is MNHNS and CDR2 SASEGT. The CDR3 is CASSERSGSSYEQYF. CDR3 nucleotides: TGTGCCAGCAGTGAAAGGAGCGGGAGCTCCTACGAGCAGTACTTC.

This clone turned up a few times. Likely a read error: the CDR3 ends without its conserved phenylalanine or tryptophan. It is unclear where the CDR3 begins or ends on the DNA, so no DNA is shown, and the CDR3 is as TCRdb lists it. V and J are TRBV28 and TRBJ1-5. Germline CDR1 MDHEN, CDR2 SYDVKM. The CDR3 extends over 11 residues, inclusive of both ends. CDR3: CASSSGTSGFV.